This is a list of T cell receptor beta chains from one sample in a study of follicular helper T cells after annual influenza vaccination. TCRdb keeps only in-frame clones here, not all; method: immunoSEQ multiplex PCR. The repertoire holds about 10,000 clones, with more than 60% as singletons. Sequenced material: CXCR5- memory CD4+ T cells sorted from blood, taken 6 weeks after influenza vaccination. The receptors stem from an adult who received the influenza vaccine. Each CDR3 is given with its conserved first and last residue. Fields, in order: D gene, J gene, V gene, clone size, CDR3 protein, CDR3 DNA. D genes are given only for firm matches. Rows give clone size only sometimes, using once, few, many, or a class for an expanded clone.

>TRBD1|TRBJ1-2|TRBV19|once
CASSLQGNYGYTF
TGTGCCAGTAGCCTACAGGGGAACTATGGCTACACCTTC
>TRBD1|TRBJ1-1|TRBV4-1|few
CASSQDGGTGEDEAFF
TGCGCCAGCAGCCAAGATGGGGGGACAGGGGAGGATGAAGCTTTCTTT
>-|TRBJ2-6|TRBV2|-
CASSEAGRSGANVLTF
TGTGCCAGCAGTGAAGCGGGCCGGTCCGGGGCCAACGTCCTGACTTTC
>-|TRBJ2-7|TRBV4-3|-
CASSQEGWGAGYEQYF
TGCGCCAGCAGCCAAGAAGGATGGGGGGCCGGCTACGAGCAGTACTTC
>-|TRBJ1-1|TRBV6-6|-
CASSSPRTEAFF
TGTGCCAGCAGTTCTCCCCGGACTGAAGCTTTCTTT
>-|TRBJ2-5|TRBV19|once
CASSNYIGWETQYF
TGTGCCAGTAGTAACTATATAGGTTGGGAGACCCAGTACTTC
>-|TRBJ1-2|TRBV6-1|-
CASREISYGYTF
TGTGCCAGCAGGGAAATTTCCTATGGCTACACCTTC
>-|TRBJ2-5|TRBV5-4|-
CASSLAKGSRGGQETQYF
TGTGCCAGCAGCTTGGCCAAGGGGTCGAGGGGGGGTCAAGAGACCCAGTACTTC
>TRBD1|TRBJ1-1|TRBV11-1|-
CASSRTGVAEAFF
TGTGCCAGCAGCAGAACAGGGGTTGCTGAAGCTTTCTTT
>TRBD1|TRBJ2-1|TRBV6-6|-
CASSPQGASYNEQFF
TGTGCCAGCAGCCCCCAGGGGGCCTCCTACAATGAGCAGTTCTTC
>-|TRBJ2-6|TRBV4-3|-
CASSQDQVWSAGANVLTF
TGCGCCAGCAGCCAAGATCAGGTATGGAGTGCTGGGGCCAACGTCCTGACTTTC
>-|TRBJ1-2|TRBV25-1|-
CASSEYESAYGYTF
TGTGCCAGCAGTGAATATGAGTCCGCCTATGGCTACACCTTC
>-|TRBJ1-1|TRBV6-5|-
CAKTVNTEAFF
TGTGCCAAAACAGTGAACACTGAAGCTTTCTTT
>-|TRBJ2-3|TRBV4-1|-
CASSLPTGSGGTDTQYF
TGCGCCAGCAGTCTACCTACCGGGAGTGGGGGAACAGATACGCAGTATTTT
>-|TRBJ1-1|TRBV7-2|-
CASSLGQVTEAFF
TGTGCCAGCAGCTTAGGACAGGTCACTGAAGCTTTCTTT
>-|TRBJ2-1|TRBV4-1|-
CASRPTVFRTSEQFF
TGCGCCAGCAGACCGACAGTGTTCCGTACTAGTGAGCAGTTCTTC
>TRBD1|TRBJ2-7|TRBV19|-
CASSNRDRGTYEQYF
TGTGCCAGTAGTAACCGGGACAGGGGTACCTACGAGCAGTACTTC
>-|TRBJ1-4|TRBV2|-
CASSLRGLGEKLFF
TGTGCCAGCAGTCTTCGGGGCTTGGGGGAAAAACTGTTTTTT
>-|TRBJ2-5|TRBV19|-
CASSPRTGAPETQYF
TGTGCCAGTAGTCCGCGGACGGGGGCCCCAGAGACCCAGTACTTC
>-|TRBJ2-1|TRBV11-1|-
CASSLAAYNEQFF
TGTGCCAGCAGCCTGGCGGCCTACAATGAGCAGTTCTTC
>-|TRBJ2-1|TRBV5-1|-
CASSTGTPVLNEQFF
TGCGCCAGCAGCACAGGGACTCCAGTGTTGAATGAGCAGTTCTTC
>-|TRBJ1-5|TRBV29-1|-
CTSRGRQPQHF
TGCACCTCCAGGGGCCGTCAGCCCCAGCATTTT
>TRBD1|TRBJ1-1|TRBV11-3|-
CASTGQGQGATEAFF
TGTGCCAGCACCGGACAGGGACAGGGGGCCACTGAAGCTTTCTTT
>-|TRBJ1-4|TRBV4-2|-
CASSPSRAWEKLFF
TGTGCCAGCAGCCCATCGAGGGCTTGGGAAAAACTGTTTTTT
>-|TRBJ1-2|TRBV25-1|-
CASSDPRLGSYGYTF
TGTGCCAGCAGTGACCCTCGGTTGGGATCGTATGGCTACACCTTC
>TRBD1|TRBJ1-5|TRBV15|-
CATSRPTGTGGKSQPQHF
TGTGCCACCAGCAGACCAACCGGGACAGGGGGCAAAAGTCAGCCCCAGCATTTT
>TRBD1|TRBJ1-2|TRBV5-6|-
CASSRDRAGGYTF
TGTGCCAGCAGCCGGGACAGGGCCGGGGGCTACACCTTC
>-|TRBJ1-2|TRBV4-3|few
CASSAGLGTYGYTF
TGCGCCAGCAGCGCAGGGTTGGGTACCTATGGCTACACCTTC
>-|TRBJ2-7|TRBV29-1|once
CSVVTGYEQYF
TGCAGCGTTGTCACAGGGTACGAGCAGTACTTC
>-|TRBJ1-4|TRBV11-2|-
CASSLGRRGRLFF
TGTGCCAGCAGCTTAGGACGGCGCGGGAGACTGTTTTTT
>-|TRBJ2-7|TRBV7-2|-
CASSLVSYDEQYF
TGTGCCAGCAGCTTAGTCAGCTACGACGAGCAGTACTTC
>-|TRBJ1-2|TRBV11-2|-
CASSLSPQGGYGYTF
TGTGCCAGCAGCTTAAGTCCACAGGGAGGCTATGGCTACACCTTC
>TRBD2|TRBJ2-1|TRBV4-1|few
CASSPTGLAVGNEQFF
TGCGCCAGCAGCCCGACGGGACTAGCGGTAGGCAATGAGCAGTTCTTC
>-|TRBJ2-7|TRBV7-8|few
CASSPSAYEQYF
TGTGCCAGCAGTCCTAGTGCCTACGAGCAGTACTTC
>TRBD2|TRBJ2-1|TRBV4-1|-
CASSHQTGAGTYNEQFF
TGCGCCAGCAGCCATCAGACGGGAGCGGGGACCTACAATGAGCAGTTCTTC
>TRBD1|TRBJ2-7|TRBV4-1|-
CASSQDLGGTGFRSEQYF
TGCGCCAGCAGCCAAGATCTGGGCGGGACAGGGTTTAGGTCCGAGCAGTACTTC
>TRBD2|TRBJ2-1|TRBV7-3|-
CASSPSGGAFKLQFF
TGTGCCAGCAGCCCCAGCGGGGGGGCCTTTAAGTTGCAGTTCTTC
>-|TRBJ2-2|TRBV9|once
CASSVGSGELFF
TGTGCCAGCAGCGTAGGCTCCGGGGAGCTGTTTTTT
>TRBD1|TRBJ1-6|TRBV25-1|-
CASTGGKRANSPLHF
TGTGCCAGCACAGGGGGTAAGAGGGCCAATTCACCCCTCCACTTT
>TRBD1|TRBJ1-4|TRBV4-2|few
CASSLGQGGEKLFF
TGTGCCAGCAGCTTAGGTCAGGGGGGTGAAAAACTGTTTTTT
>-|TRBJ1-1|TRBV6-1|-
CASSERGTEAFF
TGTGCCAGCAGTGAGAGGGGTACTGAAGCTTTCTTT
>-|TRBJ2-2|TRBV6-5|-
CASSYSPQGKSGELFF
TGTGCCAGCAGTTACTCGCCACAGGGAAAGTCCGGGGAGCTGTTTTTT
>TRBD1|TRBJ2-1|TRBV27|-
CASSSGRGLRNEQFF
TGTGCCAGCAGTTCCGGCAGGGGGCTTAGGAATGAGCAGTTCTTC
>-|TRBJ1-2|TRBV18|-
CASSPWGTDYGYTF
TGTGCCAGCTCACCATGGGGGACTGACTATGGCTACACCTTC
>-|TRBJ2-7|TRBV15|once
CATSRGNGDEQYF
TGTGCCACCAGCAGAGGAAATGGGGACGAGCAGTACTTC
>-|TRBJ2-7|TRBV5-1|once
CASSLEQAAYEQYF
TGCGCCAGCAGCTTGGAGCAGGCCGCCTACGAGCAGTACTTC
>TRBD2|TRBJ2-1|TRBV9|-
CASSVTSGDYNEQFF
TGTGCCAGCAGCGTTACTAGCGGGGACTACAATGAGCAGTTCTTC
>TRBD1|TRBJ2-7|TRBV11-3|-
CASSPWDRVRSSYEQYF
TGTGCCAGCAGCCCTTGGGACAGGGTAAGAAGCTCCTACGAGCAGTACTTC
>-|TRBJ2-1|TRBV7-2|-
CASSLRRGPYNEQFF
TGTGCCAGCAGCTTACGGCGGGGGCCGTACAATGAGCAGTTCTTC
>TRBD1|TRBJ1-4|TRBV7-9|-
CASSPRGRVPGEKLFF
TGTGCCAGCAGCCCCAGGGGGCGAGTTCCAGGTGAAAAACTGTTTTTT
>-|TRBJ1-4|TRBV19|few
CASQSRTNEKLFF
TGTGCCAGTCAGTCGAGAACTAATGAAAAACTGTTTTTT
>TRBD2|TRBJ2-1|TRBV7-6|-
CASSDRRVAGGYNEQFF
TGTGCCAGCAGCGATCGAAGGGTAGCGGGGGGGTACAATGAGCAGTTCTTC
>TRBD1|TRBJ1-1|TRBV5-4|-
CASSQTGGELGAFF
TGTGCCAGCAGTCAGACAGGGGGCGAATTGGGAGCTTTCTTT